This T cell receptor beta chain was profiled in a study of blood T cell repertoires in COVID-19. Study at large: The origin of the acute and convalescent COVID-19 samples was the United States, Italy and Spain. From T cells, B-cell-depleted T cells, or PBMCs came the material, which was cDNA or gDNA.

Methods used by the authors: The assay estimated nucleated cells by amplifying reference gene primers. Profiled with immunoSEQ multiplex PCR; TCRdb holds only in-frame clones, not every one. V and J calls plus clone size are reproduced from that table; the DNA served to infer D and trimming. Of roughly 190,000 clones listed, about 80% are singletons. The V gene's germline CDR1 is MNHEY and CDR2 SMNVEV (reference sequence). The trim removed 5 bases at V and 0 bases at J, leaving 17 bases unmatched. This CDR3 comprises 20 residues. The chain recombines TRBV27 with TRBJ1-5, with 9 bases matching TRBD1. The source is a human donor with acute or convalescent COVID-19. The donor label of this sample is uncertain. The sequenced sample consisted of peripheral blood. Here the CDR3 DNA reads TGTGCCAGCAGTCCCCTCCGGGGGGACAGGGCAACCTATAGCAATCAGCCCCAGCATTTT. Translation: CASSPLRGDRATYSNQPQHF.